This record concerns one T cell receptor (beta chain) sequence. No antigen is known for it. The data are from a study of cytomegalovirus exposure and HLA in healthy donors. Study results and caveats: V segments that were indistinguishable, TRBV6-2 and TRBV6-3 among them, were omitted from analysis.

The junction had 9 bases not matched to a gene; V was cut back by 4 bases and J by 3 bases. CDR1 and CDR2 from the germline V gene are SGDLS and YYNGEE. There are 17 residues in the CDR3. PCR amplification relied on 60 Vbeta primers (plus 13 Jbeta primers). Method: immunoSEQ multiplex PCR; TCRdb's copy keeps in-frame clones and lacks some. The table lists roughly 180,000 clones, about three quarters of them singletons. Each donor was healthy, and each was a bone marrow donor. The sequence was obtained from a female donor in good health and CMV-seronegative. This chain uses TRBV9 with TRBJ2-7, with 14 bases lining up with TRBD2. Sequencing used PBMCs. This chain's CDR3 is CASSPTSGRAGIYEQYF. The CDR3 coding sequence is TGTGCCAGCAGCCCGACTAGCGGGAGGGCCGGTATCTACGAGCAGTACTTC.